This record covers a single TCR beta chain. The antigen is not known. The data belong to a study of cytomegalovirus exposure and HLA in healthy donors. Study-wide results and limits: Earlier findings revealed that most TCR beta V segments proved productive either about 87% or about 30% of the time. Based on reports, TCR beta sequences accurately predicted HLA-A and HLA-B alleles for most subjects.

When sampled, the donors appeared nominally healthy, though they likely had unrecorded immune exposures. 13 Jbeta primers and 60 Vbeta primers were used for the PCR. Profiled with immunoSEQ multiplex PCR; TCRdb holds only in-frame clones, not every one. Of 85,000 to 100,000 clones listed, around four fifths are singletons. The junction had 3 bases not matched to a gene; V was cut back by 2 bases and J by 1 base. Germline CDR1 reads MGHRA; CDR2 reads YSYEKL. The CDR3 is 15 amino acids. Sequences were obtained from PBMCs. The V and J genes are TRBV4-1 and TRBJ2-5, with 8 bases matching TRBD2. This TCR came from a woman in her 40s in good health and CMV-seropositive. CDR3 residues: CASSQQGLGQETQYF. In nucleotides, the CDR3 is TGCGCCAGCAGCCAACAGGGACTAGGCCAAGAGACCCAGTACTTC.